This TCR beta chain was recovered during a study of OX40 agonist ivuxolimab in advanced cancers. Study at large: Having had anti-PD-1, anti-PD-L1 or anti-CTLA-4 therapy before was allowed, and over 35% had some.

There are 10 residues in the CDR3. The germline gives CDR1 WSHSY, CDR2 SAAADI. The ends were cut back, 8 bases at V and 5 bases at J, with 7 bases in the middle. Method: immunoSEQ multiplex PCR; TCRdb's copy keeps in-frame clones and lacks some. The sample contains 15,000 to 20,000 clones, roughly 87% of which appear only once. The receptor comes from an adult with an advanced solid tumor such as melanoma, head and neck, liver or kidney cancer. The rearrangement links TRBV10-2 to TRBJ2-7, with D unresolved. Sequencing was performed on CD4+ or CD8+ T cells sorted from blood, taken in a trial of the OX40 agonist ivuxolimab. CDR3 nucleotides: TGCGCCAGCGGGTTCAACGAGCAGTACTTC. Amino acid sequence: CASGFNEQYF.